Below are 9 T cell receptor beta chains sequenced from a single sample in a study of blood T cell repertoires in COVID-19. TCRdb's copy holds only in-frame clones and misses some; the assay was immunoSEQ multiplex PCR. The sample lists fewer than 200,000 clones; 84% were seen once. The sample taken for sequencing was peripheral blood. The receptors were sampled from a man in his forties or fifties who had recovered from COVID-19.

The chain joins TRBV5-4 to TRBJ2-3; D is possibly TRBD2 (7 bases). The CDR3 runs to 15 residues. The V end lost 5 bases, the J end lost 3 bases, and 16 bases lay between the germline ends. Germline CDR1 SGHNT, CDR2 YYREEE (reference sequence). Written as DNA, the CDR3 is TGTGCCAGCAGAATAGGGGGGGGCGGTACAGATACGCAGTATTTT. It encodes CASRIGGGGTDTQYF. Looking up the rest from reference TRBV5-4 and TRBJ2-3 gives the full variable domain: ETGVTQSPTHLIKTRGQQVTLRCSSQSGHNTVSWYQQALGQGPQFIFQYYREEENGRGNFPPRFSGLQFPNYSSELNVNALELDDSALYLCASRIGGGGTDTQYFGPGTRLTVL.

This clone was seen only a few times. The chain is built from TRBV19 and TRBJ1-5; possibly TRBD1 for D (6 bases). Germline CDR1 LNHDA, CDR2 SQIVND (reference sequence). The CDR3 has 14 amino acids. The ends were cut back, 7 bases at V and 5 bases at J, with 15 bases in the middle. The DNA of the CDR3 is TGTGCCAGTAATTTGGGACATATCTATCAGCCCCAGCATTTT. Translated: CASNLGHIYQPQHF. The variable domain in full, with the rest retrieved from reference TRBV19 and TRBJ1-5, is DGGITQSPKYLFRKEGQNVTLSCEQNLNHDAMYWYRQDPGQGLRLIYYSQIVNDFQKGDIAEGYSVSREKKESFPLTVTSAQKNPTAFYLCASNLGHIYQPQHFGDGTRLSIL.

The genes are TRBV19 and TRBJ1-2, with D maybe TRBD1 (6 bases). Per germline, CDR1 LNHDA and CDR2 SQIVND (reference sequence). The CDR3 spans 12 residues. Deletions cut 6 bases from V and 8 bases from J, with 13 bases between. CDR3 bases: TGTGCCAGTAGACCAGACAGGTACGGCTACACCTTC. It codes for CASRPDRYGYTF.

The rearrangement links TRBV25-1 to TRBJ2-7; possibly TRBD2 for D (7 bases). With 1 base removed from V and 4 bases from J, the gap between germline ends came to 17 bases. Germline CDR1 is MGHDK and CDR2 is SYGVNS. This CDR3 comprises 16 residues. The CDR3 sequence: CASSESGGLADYEQYF. The CDR3 bases are TGTGCCAGCAGTGAATCGGGGGGCCTAGCGGATTACGAGCAGTACTTC.

This clone was observed a handful of times. CDR3 residues: CASSLGTVYGYTF. The CDR3 DNA reads as TGTGCCAGCAGTTTAGGGACAGTCTATGGCTACACCTTC. The J gene is TRBJ1-2, the V gene TRBV28, with 7 nucleotides matching TRBD1. The J segment lost 4 bases and the V segment lost 2 bases, leaving 1 base of the junction unmatched. CDR1 and CDR2 (germline): MDHEN, SYDVKM. The CDR3 sequence is 13 residues long.

The V gene is TRBV6-5, the J gene TRBJ2-7; weak D call: TRBD1 (6 bases). The CDR3 has 14 residues. Trimming left V 0 bases short and J 2 bases short, with 8 bases between. Germline lookup yields CDR1 MNHEY and CDR2 SVGAGI. The CDR3 nucleotides read TGTGCCAGCAGTTACTCTTCAGGGGCCTACGAGCAGTACTTC. Its translation is CASSYSSGAYEQYF.

V and J are TRBV4-3 and TRBJ2-7; D perhaps matches TRBD1 (5 bases). The CDR3 runs 15 residues. The germline CDR1 and CDR2 sequences are LGHNA and YSLEER. Trimming removed 0 bases at V and 4 bases at J, with 13 bases between. CDR3 protein: CASSQDRALKYEQYF. CDR3 nucleotides: TGCGCCAGCAGCCAAGACAGGGCACTAAAATACGAGCAGTACTTC.

V usage is TRBV3-1 (or the pseudogene TRBV3-2) and J usage is TRBJ2-1; the match to TRBD2 covers 13 bases. The CDR3 is made up of 17 amino acids. In germline, CDR1 is LGHDT, CDR2 YNNKEL (reference sequence). The V gene end was trimmed by 1 base and the J gene end by 3 bases; junction bases not matched to a gene: 3. The DNA for the CDR3 is TGTGCCAGCAGCCAAGGGACTAGCGGGAGCGACTACAATGAGCAGTTCTTC. It codes for CASSQGTSGSDYNEQFF.

The genes are TRBV19 and TRBJ2-1, with a weak D call TRBD2 (10 bases). CDR1 is LNHDA and CDR2 is SQIVND in the germline V gene (reference sequence). V was cut by 6 bases and J by 4 bases, with 25 bases left in between. The CDR3 has 18 residues. The CDR3 nucleotides are TGTGCCAGTAGAACAGGGGGCTTCGGACTAGCGGATTACAATGAGCAGTTCTTC. It translates to CASRTGGFGLADYNEQFF. The complete variable domain, with remaining parts taken from reference TRBV19 and TRBJ2-1, reads DGGITQSPKYLFRKEGQNVTLSCEQNLNHDAMYWYRQDPGQGLRLIYYSQIVNDFQKGDIAEGYSVSREKKESFPLTVTSAQKNPTAFYLCASRTGGFGLADYNEQFFGPGTRLTVL.